This T cell receptor (beta chain) was identified during a study of T cell responses to AZD1222 COVID-19 vaccine. Study-wide background: Second doses were pooled across both intervals (about 4 or about 12 weeks). General observations from the study: Unmutated regions of variants are reportedly targeted by nearly half of spike-specific TCRs. Donors in the cohort were predominantly white British and more often female, and clonal diversity was possibly underestimated.

Germline CDR1 is KGHSH and CDR2 is LQKENI. The CDR3 runs to 15 residues. V lost 3 bases and J 0 bases, leaving 8 bases between the germline ends. Assay used: immunoSEQ multiplex PCR; TCRdb lists only in-frame clones, some missing. The table has 100,000 or so clones, roughly 89% seen once. A remark on this clone: Its antigen is still unknown.

The specimen was peripheral blood, collected on day 0 of AZD1222 vaccination. The rearrangement uses TRBV18 and TRBJ2-2; D possibly corresponds to TRBD2 (5 bases). The TCR sequence derives from an adult in good health. The CDR3 bases are TGTGCCAGCTCACCGTGGACTTCGAACACCGGGGAGCTGTTTTTT. It is translated as CASSPWTSNTGELFF.